This T cell receptor beta chain appears in the sequencing data of a study of shared clonotypes between healthy human individuals. This clone came up many times. Sequencing used immunoSEQ multiplex PCR; TCRdb keeps in-frame clones, though not all of them. The top ten hold approximately 1.5% of the sample, which has about 1 million clones, about 74% seen once. The CDR3 is 16 amino acids. Germline loops: CDR1 LNHDA, CDR2 SQIVND (reference sequence). Trimming pared 5 bases from V and 2 bases from J, leaving 16 bases between. This clonotype originated in a man younger than 35 in good health. V is TRBV19 and J is TRBJ1-5; D is undetermined. The sample consisted of memory CD4+ T cells sorted from blood. Regarding subset: CD45RA-negative fraction. CDR3 bases: TGTGCCAGTAGTGCTCGTATACCCGCGGGCAATCAGCCCCAGCATTTT. Its translation: CASSARIPAGNQPQHF.